Listed below are T cell receptor beta chains from one sample, sequenced in a study of OX40 agonist ivuxolimab in advanced cancers. Generated by immunoSEQ multiplex PCR, the TCRdb table keeps only in-frame clones and is missing some. The sample shows more than 13,000 clones, approximately 80% of them seen only once. The sample in question was CD4+ or CD8+ T cells sorted from blood, obtained in a trial of the OX40 agonist ivuxolimab. The source is an adult with an advanced solid tumor such as melanoma, head and neck, liver or kidney cancer. Each CDR3 is given with its conserved first and last residue. Fields, in order: clone size, J gene, V gene, D gene, CDR3 protein, CDR3 DNA. The D gene is left open where the match is weak. Only part of the rows carry a size: once, few, many, or a class if the clone is expanded.

abundance: .; j_gene: TRBJ2-7; v_gene: TRBV30; d_gene: TRBD1; CDR3aa: CAWSWGQGLGWQYF; CDR3nt: TGTGCCTGGAGTTGGGGACAGGGCCTTGGGTGGCAGTACTTC
abundance: .; j_gene: TRBJ1-4; v_gene: TRBV9; d_gene: .; CDR3aa: CASSVEGQSTNEKLFF; CDR3nt: TGTGCCAGCAGCGTAGAGGGGCAGTCAACTAATGAAAAACTGTTTTTT
abundance: .; j_gene: TRBJ2-2; v_gene: TRBV6-5; d_gene: TRBD1; CDR3aa: CASSSRDSNTGELFF; CDR3nt: TGTGCCAGCAGTTCCCGGGACAGCAACACCGGGGAGCTGTTTTTT
abundance: .; j_gene: TRBJ1-3; v_gene: TRBV19; d_gene: .; CDR3aa: CASSIADAAGNTIYF; CDR3nt: TGTGCCAGTAGTATCGCTGACGCCGCTGGAAACACCATATATTTT
abundance: once; j_gene: TRBJ2-3; v_gene: TRBV29-1; d_gene: .; CDR3aa: CSTNTDTQYF; CDR3nt: TGCAGCACCAACACAGATACGCAGTATTTT
abundance: once; j_gene: TRBJ2-1; v_gene: TRBV7-3; d_gene: TRBD2; CDR3aa: CASSTSSGGNSYNEQFF; CDR3nt: TGTGCCAGCAGCACCTCTAGCGGAGGGAACTCCTACAATGAGCAGTTCTTC
abundance: .; j_gene: TRBJ1-5; v_gene: TRBV19; d_gene: TRBD1; CDR3aa: CASSPDRGWQPQHF; CDR3nt: TGTGCCAGTAGCCCGGACAGGGGATGGCAGCCCCAGCATTTT
abundance: .; j_gene: TRBJ1-2; v_gene: TRBV11-2; d_gene: TRBD1; CDR3aa: CASSSPRDRELGYTF; CDR3nt: TGTGCCAGCAGCTCACCCCGGGACAGGGAGTTGGGCTACACCTTC
abundance: .; j_gene: TRBJ1-1; v_gene: TRBV11-1; d_gene: TRBD1; CDR3aa: CASSLETGAGTEAFF; CDR3nt: TGTGCCAGCAGCTTAGAAACAGGGGCAGGCACTGAAGCTTTCTTT
abundance: few; j_gene: TRBJ2-5; v_gene: TRBV14; d_gene: .; CDR3aa: CASSQGWDNIGQETQYF; CDR3nt: TGTGCCAGCAGCCAAGGTTGGGACAACATTGGGCAAGAGACCCAGTACTTC
abundance: .; j_gene: TRBJ1-4; v_gene: TRBV9; d_gene: .; CDR3aa: CASSAGATNEKLFF; CDR3nt: TGTGCCAGCAGCGCGGGGGCAACTAATGAAAAACTGTTTTTT
abundance: .; j_gene: TRBJ1-2; v_gene: TRBV15; d_gene: .; CDR3aa: CATSREPSDYGYTF; CDR3nt: TGTGCCACCAGCAGAGAGCCTTCGGACTATGGCTACACCTTC
abundance: .; j_gene: TRBJ2-5; v_gene: TRBV7-2; d_gene: TRBD2; CDR3aa: CASSLNGLAETVVETQYF; CDR3nt: TGTGCCAGCAGCTTAAACGGACTAGCGGAGACCGTGGTGGAGACCCAGTACTTC
abundance: few; j_gene: TRBJ1-1; v_gene: TRBV10-3; d_gene: .; CDR3aa: CAIWRGDRNTEAFF; CDR3nt: TGTGCCATCTGGCGGGGGGATCGGAACACTGAAGCTTTCTTT
abundance: .; j_gene: TRBJ1-2; v_gene: TRBV28; d_gene: TRBD1; CDR3aa: CASRRGLQGRYGYTF; CDR3nt: TGTGCCAGCCGCAGGGGGTTACAGGGGCGCTATGGCTACACCTTC
abundance: .; j_gene: TRBJ2-7; v_gene: TRBV27; d_gene: .; CDR3aa: CASSLPGPNYEQYF; CDR3nt: TGTGCCAGCAGTTTACCGGGCCCTAACTACGAGCAGTACTTC
abundance: .; j_gene: TRBJ2-7; v_gene: TRBV11-3; d_gene: .; CDR3aa: CASSPRGRYEQYF; CDR3nt: TGTGCCAGCAGCCCCAGGGGAAGATACGAGCAGTACTTC
abundance: few; j_gene: TRBJ2-5; v_gene: TRBV4-3; d_gene: TRBD2; CDR3aa: CASSQDRAGGPQETQYF; CDR3nt: TGCGCCAGCAGCCAAGATCGGGCGGGGGGCCCCCAAGAGACCCAGTACTTC
abundance: .; j_gene: TRBJ1-1; v_gene: TRBV27; d_gene: .; CDR3aa: CASSLGGALEAFF; CDR3nt: TGTGCCAGCAGTTTAGGAGGTGCGCTTGAAGCTTTCTTT
abundance: .; j_gene: TRBJ1-4; v_gene: TRBV18; d_gene: .; CDR3aa: CASSSLPGSTNEKLFF; CDR3nt: TGTGCCAGCTCGTCTCTCCCAGGGTCAACTAATGAAAAACTGTTTTTT
abundance: .; j_gene: TRBJ1-1; v_gene: TRBV9; d_gene: .; CDR3aa: CASSVGGGDTEAFF; CDR3nt: TGTGCCAGCAGCGTAGGAGGGGGGGATACTGAAGCTTTCTTT
abundance: .; j_gene: TRBJ2-3; v_gene: TRBV5-4; d_gene: .; CDR3aa: CASRFGPAYTDTQYF; CDR3nt: TGTGCCAGCAGATTTGGGCCAGCGTACACAGATACGCAGTATTTT
abundance: .; j_gene: TRBJ1-6; v_gene: TRBV27; d_gene: .; CDR3aa: CASSNTGYSPLHF; CDR3nt: TGTGCCAGCAGTAACACGGGGTATTCACCCCTCCACTTT
abundance: .; j_gene: TRBJ1-2; v_gene: TRBV6-5; d_gene: .; CDR3aa: CASSFSGQVDGYTF; CDR3nt: TGTGCCAGCAGTTTTAGCGGGCAGGTAGATGGCTACACCTTC
abundance: .; j_gene: TRBJ1-2; v_gene: TRBV7-9; d_gene: .; CDR3aa: CASSLDYFSNYGYTF; CDR3nt: TGTGCCAGCAGCTTAGATTACTTCTCTAACTATGGCTACACCTTC
abundance: .; j_gene: TRBJ2-5; v_gene: TRBV7-9; d_gene: .; CDR3aa: CASSLNIIGTVGGTQYF; CDR3nt: TGTGCCAGCAGCTTGAACATAATCGGGACGGTCGGAGGGACCCAGTACTTC
abundance: .; j_gene: TRBJ1-5; v_gene: TRBV4-2; d_gene: .; CDR3aa: CASSQGITGPPQPQHF; CDR3nt: TGTGCCAGCAGCCAAGGTATAACAGGGCCGCCTCAGCCCCAGCATTTT
abundance: .; j_gene: TRBJ1-5; v_gene: TRBV11-2; d_gene: .; CDR3aa: CASSPPGNQPQHF; CDR3nt: TGTGCCAGCAGCCCCCCAGGGAATCAGCCCCAGCATTTT
abundance: once; j_gene: TRBJ1-2; v_gene: TRBV29-1; d_gene: TRBD1; CDR3aa: CSAPGQGIYGYTF; CDR3nt: TGCAGCGCGCCCGGACAGGGTATATATGGCTACACCTTC
abundance: .; j_gene: TRBJ1-2; v_gene: TRBV7-8; d_gene: .; CDR3aa: CASSLEGGDYGYTF; CDR3nt: TGTGCCAGCAGCTTAGAGGGGGGCGACTATGGCTACACCTTC
abundance: .; j_gene: TRBJ2-1; v_gene: TRBV27; d_gene: TRBD1; CDR3aa: CASSLSGTGRNEQFF; CDR3nt: TGTGCCAGCAGTTTAAGCGGGACAGGGAGGAATGAGCAGTTCTTC
abundance: .; j_gene: TRBJ1-5; v_gene: TRBV7-8; d_gene: TRBD1; CDR3aa: CASSPFGTGVNQPQHF; CDR3nt: TGTGCCAGCAGCCCCTTTGGGACAGGGGTCAATCAGCCCCAGCATTTT
abundance: .; j_gene: TRBJ2-7; v_gene: TRBV13; d_gene: .; CDR3aa: CASSPGSSSYEQYF; CDR3nt: TGTGCCAGCAGCCCGGGTTCTAGCTCCTACGAGCAGTACTTC
abundance: .; j_gene: TRBJ2-7; v_gene: TRBV25-1; d_gene: .; CDR3aa: CASSEWVTNSYEQYF; CDR3nt: TGTGCCAGCAGTGAATGGGTGACGAATTCCTACGAGCAGTACTTC
abundance: .; j_gene: TRBJ2-3; v_gene: TRBV7-3; d_gene: TRBD2; CDR3aa: CASSLEPLAATDTQYF; CDR3nt: TGTGCCAGCAGCCTAGAACCACTAGCGGCTACAGATACGCAGTATTTT
abundance: .; j_gene: TRBJ1-1; v_gene: TRBV7-6; d_gene: .; CDR3aa: CASSSSGYTEAFF; CDR3nt: TGTGCCAGCAGCTCCTCGGGGTACACTGAAGCTTTCTTT
abundance: .; j_gene: TRBJ2-3; v_gene: TRBV4-2; d_gene: .; CDR3aa: CASSQASTDTQYF; CDR3nt: TGTGCCAGCAGCCAAGCCAGCACAGATACGCAGTATTTT
abundance: .; j_gene: TRBJ2-2; v_gene: TRBV27; d_gene: .; CDR3aa: CATYTNTGELFF; CDR3nt: TGTGCCACCTACACGAACACCGGGGAGCTGTTTTTT
abundance: .; j_gene: TRBJ2-1; v_gene: TRBV5-5; d_gene: .; CDR3aa: CASSLLGRGYEQFF; CDR3nt: TGTGCCAGCAGCTTGTTGGGTAGGGGGTATGAGCAGTTCTTC
abundance: .; j_gene: TRBJ1-5; v_gene: TRBV7-9; d_gene: .; CDR3aa: CASSLGTHYQPQHF; CDR3nt: TGTGCCAGCAGCTTAGGGACACACTATCAGCCCCAGCATTTT
abundance: .; j_gene: TRBJ1-1; v_gene: TRBV27; d_gene: .; CDR3aa: CASSSPPNTEAFF; CDR3nt: TGTGCCAGCAGTTCTCCCCCTAACACTGAAGCTTTCTTT